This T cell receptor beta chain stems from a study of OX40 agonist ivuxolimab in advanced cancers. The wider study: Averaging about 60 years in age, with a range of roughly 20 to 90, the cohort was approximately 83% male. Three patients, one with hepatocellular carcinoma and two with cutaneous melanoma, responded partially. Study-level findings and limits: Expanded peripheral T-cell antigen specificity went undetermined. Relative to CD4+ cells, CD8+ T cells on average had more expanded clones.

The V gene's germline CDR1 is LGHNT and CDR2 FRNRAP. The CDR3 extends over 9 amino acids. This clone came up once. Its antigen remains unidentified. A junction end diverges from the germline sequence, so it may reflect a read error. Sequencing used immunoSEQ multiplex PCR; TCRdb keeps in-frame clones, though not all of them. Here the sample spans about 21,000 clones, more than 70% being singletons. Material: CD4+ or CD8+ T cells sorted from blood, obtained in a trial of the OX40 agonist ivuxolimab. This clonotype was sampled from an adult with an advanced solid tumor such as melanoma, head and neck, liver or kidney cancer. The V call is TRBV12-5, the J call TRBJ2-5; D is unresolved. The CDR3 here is CASGFDGDF. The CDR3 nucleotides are TGTGCTAGTGGTTTTGACGGAGACTTC.